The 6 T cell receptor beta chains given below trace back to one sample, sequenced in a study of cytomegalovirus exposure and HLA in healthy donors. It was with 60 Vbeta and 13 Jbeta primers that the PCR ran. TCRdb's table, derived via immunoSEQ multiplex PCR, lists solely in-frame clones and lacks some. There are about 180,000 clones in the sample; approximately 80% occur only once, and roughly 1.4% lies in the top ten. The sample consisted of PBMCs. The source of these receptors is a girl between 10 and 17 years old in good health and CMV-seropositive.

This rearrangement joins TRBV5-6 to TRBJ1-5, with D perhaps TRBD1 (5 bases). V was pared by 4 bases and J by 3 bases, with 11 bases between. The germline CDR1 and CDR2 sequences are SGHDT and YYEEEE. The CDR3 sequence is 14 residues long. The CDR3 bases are TGTGCCAGCAGCGCCAGGGTGAACAATCAGCCCCAGCATTTT. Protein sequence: CASSARVNNQPQHF.

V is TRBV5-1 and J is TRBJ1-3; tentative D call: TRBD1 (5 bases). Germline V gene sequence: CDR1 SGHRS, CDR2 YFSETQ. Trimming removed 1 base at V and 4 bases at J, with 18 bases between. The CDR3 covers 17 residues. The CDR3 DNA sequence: TGCGCCAGCAGCTTGTACGACGGGGGGAAGCGGGGAAACACCATATATTTT. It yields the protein CASSLYDGGKRGNTIYF.

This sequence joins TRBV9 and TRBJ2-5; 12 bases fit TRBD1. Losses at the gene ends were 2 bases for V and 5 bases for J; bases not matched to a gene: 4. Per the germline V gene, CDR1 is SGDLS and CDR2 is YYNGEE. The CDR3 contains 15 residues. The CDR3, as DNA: TGTGCCAGCAGCGTGGGGACAGGGGGCTTGGAGACCCAGTACTTC. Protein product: CASSVGTGGLETQYF.

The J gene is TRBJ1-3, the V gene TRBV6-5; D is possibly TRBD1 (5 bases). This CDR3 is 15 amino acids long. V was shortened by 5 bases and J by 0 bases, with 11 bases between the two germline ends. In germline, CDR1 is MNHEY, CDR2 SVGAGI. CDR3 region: CASSPRAFSGNTIYF. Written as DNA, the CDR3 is TGTGCCAGCAGTCCCAGGGCTTTCTCTGGAAACACCATATATTTT.

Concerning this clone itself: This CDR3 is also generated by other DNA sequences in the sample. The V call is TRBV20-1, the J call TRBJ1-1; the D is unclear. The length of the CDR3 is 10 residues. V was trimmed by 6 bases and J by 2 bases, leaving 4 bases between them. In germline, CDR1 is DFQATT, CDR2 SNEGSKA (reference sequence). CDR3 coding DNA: TGCAGTGCCTCTAACACTGAAGCTTTCTTT. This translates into CSASNTEAFF.

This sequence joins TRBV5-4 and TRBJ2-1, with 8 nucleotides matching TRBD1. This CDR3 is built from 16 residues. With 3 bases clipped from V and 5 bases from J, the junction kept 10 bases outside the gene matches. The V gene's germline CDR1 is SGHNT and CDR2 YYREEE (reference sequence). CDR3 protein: CASSSPTGGRNNEQFF. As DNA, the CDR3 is TGTGCCAGCAGCTCACCAACAGGGGGACGAAACAATGAGCAGTTCTTC.